Listed here are 11 T cell receptor beta chains from one sample, sequenced in a study of cytomegalovirus exposure and HLA in healthy donors. This PCR relied on a set of 60 Vbeta primers and 13 Jbeta primers. TCRdb keeps only in-frame clones here, not all; method: immunoSEQ multiplex PCR. Of 140,000 to 150,000 clones listed, about 70% are singletons. The specimen sequenced was PBMCs. The receptors stem from a man aged 55 to 69 in good health and CMV-seronegative.

V gene TRBV13 combines with J gene TRBJ1-3, with 8 bases identical to TRBD1. Looked up from germline, CDR1 is PRHDT and CDR2 is FYEKMQ (reference sequence). CDR3 length: 18 amino acids. Germline trimming cut 5 bases from V and 0 bases from J; bases unmatched to any gene: 12. The CDR3 reads CASSPTGVTRRSGNTIYF. The CDR3 DNA reads as TGTGCCAGCAGCCCGACAGGGGTTACAAGACGCTCTGGAAACACCATATATTTT.

V gene TRBV19 combines with J gene TRBJ2-2; 8 nucleotides line up with TRBD2. The germline gives CDR1 LNHDA, CDR2 SQIVND (reference sequence). The junction had 8 bases not matched to a gene; V was cut back by 2 bases and J by 6 bases. This CDR3 has 16 amino acids. CDR3 sequence (DNA): TGTGCCAGTAGTATATCAGGCGGGAGGACCCCCGGGGAGCTGTTTTTT. This codes for CASSISGGRTPGELFF.

The CDR3 protein is CASSLTPGLPIYEQYF. The CDR3 nucleotides are TGTGCCAGCAGCTTGACCCCGGGACTCCCAATCTACGAGCAGTACTTC. The chain uses TRBV13 and TRBJ2-7; D is perhaps TRBD2 (6 bases). The CDR3 has 16 amino acids. V shed 3 bases and J shed 3 bases, with 18 bases lying between them. CDR1 is PRHDT and CDR2 is FYEKMQ in the germline V gene (reference sequence).

This chain uses TRBV19 with TRBJ2-1, with TRBD2 matching over 7 bases. Trimming took 4 bases from V and 0 from J; bases not matched to a gene: 3. This CDR3 has 15 amino acids. Germline V CDR1 and CDR2: LNHDA, SQIVND (reference sequence). The CDR3 spells CASSTRTSSYNEQFF. The CDR3 coding sequence is TGTGCCAGTAGTACTCGGACTAGCTCCTACAATGAGCAGTTCTTC.

CDR3 bases: TGTGCCAGCAGCCGCCGGGGGGCGGAATATGGCTACACCTTC. It specifies CASSRRGAEYGYTF. This sequence joins TRBV7-9 and TRBJ1-2; a weak D match, TRBD1 (6 bases). The germline gives CDR1 SEHNR, CDR2 FQNEAQ (reference sequence). The germline V and J ends were trimmed by 5 bases and 5 bases, with 15 bases remaining between them. The CDR3 has 14 residues.

The V gene is TRBV7-9, the J gene TRBJ2-2, with TRBD1 matching over 8 bases. There are 15 residues in the CDR3. Germline values: CDR1 SEHNR, CDR2 FQNEAQ (reference sequence). V trimming: 2 bases; J trimming: 6 bases; junction bases outside the gene matches: 5. Here the CDR3 DNA reads TGTGCCAGCAGCTTACTACAGGGGGGTGCCGGGGAGCTGTTTTTT. Translating gives CASSLLQGGAGELFF.

The chain couples TRBV13 to TRBJ2-1; 7 bases map to TRBD1. There are 17 residues in the CDR3. Germline CDR1 PRHDT, CDR2 FYEKMQ (reference sequence). Trimming cost V 0 bases and J 6 bases; bases outside gene matches: 11. The CDR3 nucleotides read TGTGCCAGCAGCTTAGGTAGTCGATGGGACAGAAGCAATGAGCAGTTCTTC. It is translated as CASSLGSRWDRSNEQFF.

The J gene is TRBJ2-2, the V gene TRBV5-1; unclear D gene. Per the germline V gene, CDR1 is SGHRS and CDR2 is YFSETQ. The V gene lost 3 bases and the J gene lost 1 base, with 10 bases spanning the gap. The CDR3 contains 15 residues. The CDR3 reads CASSYSLENTGELFF. The CDR3 nucleotides are TGCGCCAGCAGCTACAGTCTGGAGAACACCGGGGAGCTGTTTTTT.

The gene calls are TRBV18 and TRBJ1-1, with D tentatively TRBD1 (6 bases). There are 15 residues in the CDR3. V was clipped by 4 bases and J by 1 base, with 13 bases between them. The germline gives CDR1 KGHSH, CDR2 LQKENI. The DNA for the CDR3 is TGTGCCAGCTCACGACTGACAGGTGCGAACACTGAAGCTTTCTTT. It encodes CASSRLTGANTEAFF.

This rearrangement joins TRBV2 to TRBJ2-5; D might be TRBD2 (6 bases). Between the trimmed V and J ends, which lost 7 bases and 2 bases, there was a span of 11 bases. The CDR3 contains 13 residues. CDR1 is SNHLY and CDR2 is FYNNEI in the germline V gene. CDR3 protein: CASNGGWQETQYF. Written as DNA, the CDR3 is TGTGCCAGCAACGGGGGATGGCAAGAGACCCAGTACTTC. The full variable domain, rest sourced from reference TRBV2 and TRBJ2-5, is EPEVTQTPSHQVTQMGQEVILRCVPISNHLYFYWYRQILGQKVEFLVSFYNNEISEKSEIFDDQFSVERPDGSNFTLKIRSTKLEDSAMYFCASNGGWQETQYFGPGTRLLVL.

V usage is TRBV5-8 and J usage is TRBJ1-5, with D tentatively TRBD1 (5 bases). This CDR3 comprises 12 residues. Germline loops: CDR1 SGHTS, CDR2 YDEGEE. V lost 3 bases and J lost 6, with 7 bases in between. CDR3: CASSSGLQPQHF. CDR3 coding DNA: TGTGCCAGCAGCTCAGGGCTTCAGCCCCAGCATTTT.